The clone carrying this T cell receptor (beta chain) occurred a few times. Its antigen remains unidentified. The data are from a study of cytomegalovirus exposure and HLA in healthy donors. PCR employed 60 Vbeta and 13 Jbeta primers. Only in-frame clones appear in the TCRdb table, and some are missing; sequencing was by immunoSEQ multiplex PCR. The repertoire consists of about 97,000 clones, with approximately 9% occurring once and the leading ten covering around 4.9%. CDR3 size: 18 residues. Germline CDR1 is MNHNS and CDR2 is SASEGT. Trimming took 3 bases from V and 1 from J; bases not matched to a gene: 8. Those who donated were healthy bone marrow donors. Broader study findings: A prior analysis recorded that most TCR beta V segments were productive about 87% or about 30% of the time. The analysis excluded some indistinguishable V segments, including TRBV6-2 and TRBV6-3. Association of a missense DCLRE1C variant with TCR beta V- and J-gene trimming was reported in a later analysis.

Material: PBMCs. This TCR was recovered from a man aged 50 to 59 in good health and CMV-seropositive. The chain carries TRBV6-1 and TRBJ2-3, with TRBD2 identical over 12 bases. In DNA form, the CDR3 reads TGTGCCAGCAGTGACCAAGAACTAGCGGGAGGACGCACAGATACGCAGTATTTT. This encodes CASSDQELAGGRTDTQYF.